A single sample gave rise to the 29 T cell receptor beta chains below, sequenced in a study of T cells in Graves' hyperthyroidism and ophthalmopathy. The TCR beta CDR3 regions underwent amplification using RNA transcripts as the source. A set of HTBI primers served as the primers for a first-round RT-PCR of the TCR CDR3. TCRdb independently ran MiXCR on the multiplex PCR reads; one entry per CDR3 protein. This sample has fewer than 650,000 distinct CDR3 sequences, with more than 11% found just once. Specimen: blood. The receptors come from a woman aged 25 to 45 with Graves' hyperthyroidism that later progressed to Graves' ophthalmopathy.

The J gene is TRBJ2-7, the V gene TRBV20-1; TRBD1 matches 11 bases. This CDR3 comprises 14 residues. From germline, CDR1 is DFQATT and CDR2 SNEGSKA (reference sequence). V gave up 4 bases and J gave up 3 bases; unmatched junction bases: 5. The CDR3 sequence is CSAKHGTGGYEQYF. The DNA of the CDR3 is TGCAGTGCTAAACACGGGACAGGGGGCTACGAGCAGTACTTC.

This clonotype was seen at least ten times. The V and J genes are TRBV7-2 and TRBJ2-7; D tentatively reads TRBD1 or TRBD2 (5 bases each). The CDR3 has 13 amino acids. V was shortened by 5 bases and J by 5 bases, with 13 bases between the two germline ends. CDR1 SGHTA and CDR2 FQGNSA come from the germline V gene. This CDR3 is CASSAGWGNEQYF. CDR3 nucleotide sequence: TGTGCCAGCAGCGCTGGGTGGGGGAACGAGCAGTACTTC.

The rearrangement uses TRBV27 and TRBJ2-1; TRBD1 matches at 7 bases. The CDR3 is 16 residues long. Germline V CDR1 and CDR2: MNHEY, SMNVEV (reference sequence). J gave up 6 bases and V 5 bases, and 13 bases lay outside the gene matches. CDR3 nucleotide sequence: TGTGCCAGCAGTACCGATACAGGGGCGCTCGGCAATGAGCAGTTCTTC. Its translation: CASSTDTGALGNEQFF.

This clonotype turned up a few times. This sequence joins TRBV15 and TRBJ2-1; the match to TRBD1 covers 7 bases. Germline assignment: CDR1 LNHNV and CDR2 YYDKDF (reference sequence). The V segment lost 5 bases and the J segment 4 bases; nucleotides outside the gene matches: 11. The CDR3 runs 16 residues. CDR3 residues: CATSARTGDGYNEQFF. For the CDR3, the DNA is TGTGCCACCAGCGCCCGGACAGGAGATGGGTACAATGAGCAGTTCTTC.

This clonotype was picked up many times. This chain connects TRBV24-1 to TRBJ2-5, with D tentatively TRBD1 or TRBD2 (5 bases each). Per germline, CDR1 KGHDR and CDR2 SFDVKD. Trimming shortened V by 1 base and J by 3 bases, and 11 bases separated the two germline ends. CDR3 length: 15 amino acids. In DNA form, the CDR3 reads TGTGCCACCAGTGATTTACGGGGCAGAAAAGAGACCCAGTACTTC. Its protein product is CATSDLRGRKETQYF.

This clonotype appeared many times. The V call is TRBV10-3, the J call TRBJ2-7; the match to TRBD1 covers 8 bases. Trimming removed 3 bases from V and 4 bases from J; junction bases left unmatched: 8. The CDR3 is 15 amino acids. Per germline, CDR1 ENHRY and CDR2 SYGVKD. The CDR3: CAISDPGGREYEQYF. The CDR3 nucleotides read TGTGCCATCAGTGACCCAGGGGGCCGAGAATACGAGCAGTACTTC.

The CDR3 nucleotides read TGTGCCAGCAGACTACAGGGGTTCCTCACCGGGGAGCTGTTTTTT. It translates to CASRLQGFLTGELFF. V and J are TRBV12-3 or TRBV12-4 and TRBJ2-2, with TRBD1 matching over 7 bases. With 6 bases clipped from V and 4 bases from J, the junction kept 8 bases outside the gene matches. The CDR3 length is 15 residues.

There are many counts of this clonotype. The V gene is TRBV28, the J gene TRBJ2-3; possibly TRBD1 for D (5 bases). Germline loops: CDR1 MDHEN, CDR2 SYDVKM. This CDR3 has 15 residues. The V end lost 2 bases, the J end lost 5 bases, and 14 bases lay between the germline ends. For the CDR3, the DNA is TGTGCCAGCAGTTTACTACCTCAGGGTGGAGATACGCAGTATTTT. Protein product: CASSLLPQGGDTQYF.

This clonotype came up a few times. The rearrangement joins TRBV30 to TRBJ2-7, with a possible D match to TRBD1 (6 bases). There are 13 residues in the CDR3. Trimming took off 2 bases at V and 0 bases at J, with 8 bases between the two ends. The germline V gene encodes CDR1 GTSNPN and CDR2 SVGIG (reference sequence). CDR3 bases: TGTGCCTGGAGTACGGACAGCTCCTACGAGCAGTACTTC. As protein: CAWSTDSSYEQYF.

This clonotype was counted ten times or more. J is TRBJ1-6 and V is TRBV19; no firm D call. Trimming cost V 9 bases and J 3 bases, with 9 bases left between them. In germline, CDR1 is LNHDA, CDR2 SQIVND (reference sequence). The length of the CDR3 is 13 residues. The DNA of the CDR3 is TGTGCCAGCCATGGAGGCTATAATTCACCCCTCCACTTT. Translated: CASHGGYNSPLHF. Based on the CDR3 plus reference TRBV19 and TRBJ1-6, the full variable domain is DGGITQSPKYLFRKEGQNVTLSCEQNLNHDAMYWYRQDPGQGLRLIYYSQIVNDFQKGDIAEGYSVSREKKESFPLTVTSAQKNPTAFYLCASHGGYNSPLHFGNGTRLTVT.

This clonotype was detected many times. The rearrangement uses TRBV12-3 or TRBV12-4 and TRBJ1-1, with D hard to call. This CDR3 has 13 amino acids. V dropped 7 bases and J dropped 8 bases, with 17 bases sitting between them. This CDR3 is CASNLDARAEAFF. The CDR3 DNA follows: TGTGCCAGCAACCTAGACGCAAGGGCCGAAGCTTTCTTT.

The chain has TRBV6-2 or TRBV6-3 and TRBJ1-4, with D maybe TRBD1 (6 bases). The CDR3 loop spans 16 amino acids. V was pared by 0 bases and J by 6 bases, with 14 bases between. CDR1 is MNHEY and CDR2 is SVGEGT in the germline V gene. CDR3 bases: TGTGCCAGCAGTTACTCAGGCCAGGGGAAGGATGAAAAACTGTTTTTT. Translated: CASSYSGQGKDEKLFF.

This clonotype was recorded many times. This chain uses TRBV12-3 or TRBV12-4 with TRBJ1-3, with 7 bases identical to TRBD1. This CDR3 is 16 amino acids long. The V segment lost 3 bases and the J segment 0 bases; nucleotides outside the gene matches: 5. The CDR3 spells CASSLRTGHSGNTIYF. For the CDR3, the DNA is TGTGCCAGCAGTTTGAGGACAGGCCACTCTGGAAACACCATATATTTT.

On this clonotype itself: Here the CDR3 omits its conserved ending phenylalanine or tryptophan, so a read error is the likely source. V gene TRBV6-1 combines with J gene TRBJ1-1; maybe TRBD1 (6 bases). Germline CDR1 reads MNHNS; CDR2 reads SASEGT. The CDR3 totals 11 residues. V was cut by 7 bases and J by 11 bases, with 14 bases left in between. CDR3 loop: CASTGGGGAFL. CDR3 nucleotide sequence: TGTGCCAGCACCGGGGGCGGGGGTGCTTTCCTT.

The chain is built from TRBV12-3 or TRBV12-4 and TRBJ2-6; TRBD1 agrees at 7 bases. CDR3 length equals 17 residues. V lost 6 bases, J lost 0 bases, and 8 bases stayed unmatched. The CDR3 loop reads CASRTRDSSSGANVLTF. DNA for the CDR3: TGTGCCAGCAGGACACGGGACAGTTCCTCTGGGGCCAACGTCCTGACTTTC.

The chain couples TRBV18 to TRBJ2-2, with 8 bases matching TRBD1. CDR1 is KGHSH, CDR2 LQKENI, per germline. V shed 5 bases, J shed 2 bases, and the junction held 4 bases outside the gene matches. The CDR3 has 15 amino acids. The CDR3 loop is CASSSGTGNTGELFF. The CDR3 DNA sequence: TGTGCCAGCTCATCTGGGACAGGAAACACCGGGGAGCTGTTTTTT.

The chain recombines TRBV18 with TRBJ1-5, with D unresolved. From germline, CDR1 is KGHSH and CDR2 LQKENI. This CDR3 comprises 13 residues. Trimming removed 2 bases from V and 6 bases from J, with 8 bases in between. CDR3 in DNA: TGTGCCAGCTCACCAGCGGTCGGTCAGCCCCAGCATTTT. This translates into CASSPAVGQPQHF.

In its sample, this clonotype was seen many times. This chain links TRBV11-1 with TRBJ1-4, with 8 bases fitting TRBD1. The CDR3 runs to 15 residues. With V trimmed by 6 bases and J by 7 bases, 10 bases remained unmatched. Germline loops: CDR1 SGHAT, CDR2 FQDESV (reference sequence). CDR3 bases: TGTGCCAGCAGTTTTGGACAGGGACGAAGTGAAAAACTGTTTTTT. It translates to CASSFGQGRSEKLFF.

This clonotype was observed at least ten times. This may come from a read error, since a much larger clone is one base off. J is TRBJ2-2 and V is TRBV7-9; D gene uncertain. CDR1 and CDR2 from the germline V gene are SEHNR and FQNEAQ (reference sequence). This CDR3 region has 12 residues. Between the trimmed V and J ends, which lost 6 bases and 5 bases, there was a span of 7 bases. The CDR3 loop reads CASRETTGELFF. The DNA of the CDR3 is TGTGCCAGCAGGGAAACGACCGGGGAGCTGTTTTTT.

This chain connects TRBV5-6 to TRBJ2-1; a weak D match, TRBD1 (7 bases). The CDR3 is made up of 16 amino acids. The germline gives CDR1 SGHDT, CDR2 YYEEEE. Trimming took 4 bases from V and 0 from J, leaving 14 bases between them. For the CDR3, the DNA is TGTGCCAGCAGCGCGGGACAGTTGGGCTCCTACAATGAGCAGTTCTTC. Its translation: CASSAGQLGSYNEQFF.

The table lists this clonotype with a few counts. The rearrangement links TRBV20-1 to TRBJ1-6; D might be TRBD1 (6 bases). Trimming pared 3 bases from V and 8 bases from J, leaving 14 bases between. This CDR3 contains 14 residues. The germline V gene encodes CDR1 DFQATT and CDR2 SNEGSKA (reference sequence). CDR3 coding DNA: TGCAGTGCTAGTCCGGGGGCGAGCGATTCACCCCTCCACTTT. It is translated as CSASPGASDSPLHF.

This clonotype was picked up many times. This rearrangement joins TRBV11-3 to TRBJ2-3, with 7 bases lining up with TRBD2. J gave up 2 bases and V 1 base, and 9 bases lay outside the gene matches. The CDR3 spans 17 residues. From germline, CDR1 is SGHNT and CDR2 YENEEA. This CDR3 reads CASSLVASSGYTDTQYF. Written as DNA, the CDR3 is TGTGCCAGCAGCTTAGTTGCGTCTAGCGGATACACAGATACGCAGTATTTT.

This clonotype was recorded at least ten times. The genes are TRBV7-8 and TRBJ1-5; tentatively, D is TRBD1 (5 bases). This CDR3 region has 15 residues. CDR1 is SGHVS and CDR2 is FQNEAQ in the germline V gene. Trimming took 4 bases from V and 0 from J, leaving 10 bases between them. This CDR3 is CASSSGTGSNQPQHF. The DNA for the CDR3 is TGTGCCAGCAGCTCTGGGACCGGTAGCAATCAGCCCCAGCATTTT.

The J gene is TRBJ1-2, the V gene TRBV19; D gene ambiguous. The germline V gene has CDR1 LNHDA and CDR2 SQIVND (reference sequence). The V end lost 5 bases, the J end lost 4 bases, and 14 bases lay between the germline ends. CDR3 length: 14 amino acids. For the CDR3, the DNA is TGTGCCAGTAGTCTCTCGGACGGGAGCTATGGCTACACCTTC. It yields the protein CASSLSDGSYGYTF.

The chain uses TRBV9 and TRBJ1-2, with a tentative D call TRBD1 (5 bases). The germline gives CDR1 SGDLS, CDR2 YYNGEE. This CDR3 contains 19 residues. V shed 4 bases and J shed 3 bases, with 28 bases lying between them. CDR3 nucleotide sequence: TGTGCCAGCAGCCTCGAGGCTTCAGGGATGCCCTCACTCGACTATGGCTACACCTTC. Translation gives CASSLEASGMPSLDYGYTF.

Notes on this clonotype: The junction and the germline gene differ at one end; a read error may be behind it. V usage is TRBV18 and J usage is TRBJ1-5; 10 bases fit TRBD1. Germline V gene lookup returns CDR1 KGHSH and CDR2 LQKENI. CDR3 length: 14 residues. CDR3 DNA sequence: TGTGCCAGTTCACGACAGGGGGCAGGACAGCCCCAGCATTTT. Amino acid sequence: CASSRQGAGQPQHF.

This clonotype was seen ten or more times. V is TRBV27 and J is TRBJ2-7, with no clear D. The length of the CDR3 is 12 residues. CDR1 is MNHEY and CDR2 is SMNVEV in the germline V gene (reference sequence). V was cut by 6 bases and J by 1 base, with 7 bases left in between. The CDR3 region is CASRGGSYEQYF. The CDR3, as DNA: TGTGCCAGCAGGGGCGGTTCCTACGAGCAGTACTTC.

This clonotype came up once. A read error may produce the germline difference seen at one junction end. This sequence joins TRBV20-1 and TRBJ1-1; perhaps TRBD1 as D (6 bases). The CDR3 covers 15 residues. CDR1 and CDR2 (germline): DFQATT, SNEGSKA (reference sequence). CDR3 in amino acids: CGAGGSPPLNAEAFF. The CDR3 nucleotides read TGCGGTGCTGGGGGCTCCCCACCGTTGAACGCTGAAGCTTTCTTT.

The gene calls are TRBV5-6 and TRBJ1-1; tentatively, D is TRBD1 (5 bases). V was clipped by 4 bases and J by 0 bases, with 10 bases between them. The CDR3 spans 14 residues. Looked up from germline, CDR1 is SGHDT and CDR2 is YYEEEE. This chain's CDR3 is CASSVDTMNTEAFF. The CDR3, as DNA: TGTGCCAGCAGCGTGGACACTATGAACACTGAAGCTTTCTTT. Looking up the rest from reference TRBV5-6 and TRBJ1-1 gives the full variable domain: DAGVTQSPTHLIKTRGQQVTLRCSPKSGHDTVSWYQQALGQGPQFIFQYYEEEERQRGNFPDRFSGHQFPNYSSELNVNALLLGDSALYLCASSVDTMNTEAFFGQGTRLTVV.